Listed below are T cell receptor beta chains from one sample, sequenced in a study of OX40 agonist ivuxolimab in advanced cancers. The assay was immunoSEQ multiplex PCR, and TCRdb's table has in-frame clones only and misses some. The repertoire holds some 38,000 clones, with approximately 90% as singletons. The material sequenced was CD4+ or CD8+ T cells sorted from blood, taken in a trial of the OX40 agonist ivuxolimab. These receptors were collected from an adult with an advanced solid tumor such as melanoma, head and neck, liver or kidney cancer. Both conserved end residues are part of each CDR3. The D gene is left open where the match is weak. Clone sizes are given selectively: once, few, many, or a class where the clone is expanded.

TRBJ1-1 | TRBV5-4 | NA | once | TGTGCCAGCAGCCCCCCAGCCGGGGGCAAAACTGAAGCTTTCTTT | CASSPPAGGKTEAFF
TRBJ2-2 | TRBV5-1 | NA | NA | TGCGCCAGCAGCTTGGAGGCTCACCCGAACACCGGGGAGCTGTTTTTT | CASSLEAHPNTGELFF
TRBJ2-2 | TRBV7-6 | NA | few | TGTGCCAGCAGATTTACCATGACCGGGGAGCTGTTTTTT | CASRFTMTGELFF
TRBJ1-3 | TRBV2 | NA | NA | TGTGCCAGCAGTGAACGAGGGGCTCGGAACACCATATATTTT | CASSERGARNTIYF
TRBJ1-1 | TRBV6-6 | NA | NA | TGTGCCAGCAGTTACTCGAGGGAAGTCACTGAAGCTTTCTTT | CASSYSREVTEAFF
TRBJ2-5 | TRBV13 | TRBD2 | NA | TGTGCCAGCAGCCTTCTAGCGGGGGGGCCGAGGTACGAGACCCAGTACTTC | CASSLLAGGPRYETQYF
TRBJ1-2 | TRBV6-5 | TRBD1 | NA | TGTGCCAGCAGTTCCCCAGGGGGCGGCTATGGCTACACCTTC | CASSSPGGGYGYTF
TRBJ2-5 | TRBV19 | NA | NA | TGTGCCAGTAGTATTAGGGGAATGCAAGAGACCCAGTACTTC | CASSIRGMQETQYF
TRBJ1-2 | TRBV29-1 | TRBD1 | once | TGCAGCGTTAGGGACAGGGGGATTTATGGCTACACCTTC | CSVRDRGIYGYTF
TRBJ2-2 | TRBV5-4 | NA | NA | TGTGCCAGCAGCTTAGGGGGCACCGGGGAGCTGTTTTTT | CASSLGGTGELFF
TRBJ2-7 | TRBV7-9 | NA | NA | TGTGCCAGCAGCTTCAACTACGAGCAGTACTTC | CASSFNYEQYF
TRBJ2-3 | TRBV9 | NA | NA | TGTGCCAGCAGCGTAGGATTCGCGGGTACAGATACGCAGTATTTT | CASSVGFAGTDTQYF
TRBJ2-2 | TRBV11-3 | NA | NA | TGTGCCAGCAGTCCCCCTCCGTATCATACCGGGGAGCTGTTTTTT | CASSPPPYHTGELFF
TRBJ1-4 | TRBV15 | NA | NA | TGTGCCACCAGCAGAGGTTGGGGGGATGAAAAACTGTTTTTT | CATSRGWGDEKLFF
TRBJ1-1 | TRBV19 | NA | once | TGTGCCAGTAGTTCAGGAGTTATCACTGAAGCTTTCTTT | CASSSGVITEAFF
TRBJ1-1 | TRBV29-1 | NA | NA | TGCAGCGTTGGCTCAGGGTATGGGGCTGAAGCTTTCTTT | CSVGSGYGAEAFF
TRBJ1-4 | TRBV19 | TRBD1 | NA | TGTGCCAGTAGGTCGTTAGCAGGGGGAAATGAAAAACTGTTTTTT | CASRSLAGGNEKLFF
TRBJ1-3 | TRBV6-1 | TRBD1 | NA | TGTGCCAGCAGACAGGGGGCTGGAAACACCATATATTTT | CASRQGAGNTIYF
TRBJ2-7 | TRBV6-6 | NA | NA | TGTGCCAGCAGCTTTCGCCAGTCCTACGAGCAGTACTTC | CASSFRQSYEQYF
TRBJ1-2 | TRBV6-5 | NA | NA | TGTGCCAGCAGGTCGGCGTATGGCTACACCTTC | CASRSAYGYTF
TRBJ2-7 | TRBV5-4 | TRBD2 | NA | TGTGCCAGCAGCTTAGCAGGGACTAGTTATCGCGAGCAGTACTTC | CASSLAGTSYREQYF
TRBJ1-2 | TRBV5-1 | NA | NA | TGCGCCAGCAGCTTGGTACGGGGAGGGGATGGCTACACCTTC | CASSLVRGGDGYTF
TRBJ1-2 | TRBV4-3 | NA | NA | TGCGCCAGCAGCCAGGGTTGGACGGAAGGCCCCTATGGCTACACCTTC | CASSQGWTEGPYGYTF
TRBJ2-1 | TRBV2 | NA | NA | TGTGCCAGCAATAGAGGGGGGGGAAACAATGAGCAGTTCTTC | CASNRGGGNNEQFF
TRBJ1-1 | TRBV6-5 | NA | NA | TGTGCCAGCAGTTTGGGCCGGAACACTGAAGCTTTCTTT | CASSLGRNTEAFF
TRBJ1-5 | TRBV4-1 | NA | few | TGCGCCAGCAGCCAAGCCGGAGATCAGCCCCAGCATTTT | CASSQAGDQPQHF
TRBJ2-7 | TRBV19 | NA | few | TGTGCCAGTAGTGCCCGTACAGGATTACAGTACTTC | CASSARTGLQYF
TRBJ1-3 | TRBV13 | TRBD1 | NA | TGTGCCAGCAGCTTAGGGACAGGGGGAAACACCATATATTTT | CASSLGTGGNTIYF
TRBJ1-6 | TRBV2 | NA | few | TGTGCCAGCACTGACGACGATAATTCACCCCTCCACTTT | CASTDDDNSPLHF
TRBJ1-1 | TRBV11-2 | TRBD1 | NA | TGTGCCAGCAGCTTAGGAGGGGGCATTGAAGCTTTCTTT | CASSLGGGIEAFF
TRBJ2-3 | TRBV27 | TRBD1 | NA | TGTGCCAGCAGCCCGGGACAGGATCCTACAGATACGCAGTATTTT | CASSPGQDPTDTQYF
TRBJ1-6 | TRBV9 | NA | NA | TGTGCCAGCAGCGTCGGGCATTCACCCCTCCACTTT | CASSVGHSPLHF
TRBJ2-3 | TRBV14 | NA | NA | TGTGCCAGCAGCACCCTTCTGGCCGTTCCCCGGGCTACGCAGTATTTT | CASSTLLAVPRATQYF
TRBJ2-3 | TRBV19 | TRBD2 | NA | TGTGCCAGTAGGCTTAGTGGGGGGGGTACGCAGTATTTT | CASRLSGGGTQYF
TRBJ2-1 | TRBV2 | NA | NA | TGTGCCAGCAGTGTTGTTAGCTCCTACAATGAGCAGTTCTTC | CASSVVSSYNEQFF
TRBJ2-5 | TRBV14 | NA | NA | TGTGCCAGCAGCCAGATCACGGAGACCCAGTACTTC | CASSQITETQYF
TRBJ1-2 | TRBV9 | NA | NA | TGTGCCAGCAGCGGTGACGGCTATGGCTACACCTTC | CASSGDGYGYTF
TRBJ2-7 | TRBV11-2 | NA | NA | TGTGCCAGCAGGATAGACAGGAACTACGAGCAGTACTTC | CASRIDRNYEQYF
TRBJ1-2 | TRBV27 | TRBD1 | once | TGTGCCAGCAGCCACGGGACAGGGAAAGGCTACACCTTC | CASSHGTGKGYTF
TRBJ1-3 | TRBV19 | TRBD1 | NA | TGTGCCAGTAGTATATCGCAGACAGGGCCTGGAAACACCATATATTTT | CASSISQTGPGNTIYF
TRBJ2-5 | TRBV5-1 | TRBD2 | NA | TGCGCCAGCAGCTTCGGGCTAGCGGGCCAAGAGACCCAGTACTTC | CASSFGLAGQETQYF
TRBJ2-1 | TRBV2 | NA | once | TGTGCCAGCACCAAGTGGGGGGGCCGTTATGAGCAGTTCTTC | CASTKWGGRYEQFF
TRBJ2-7 | TRBV29-1 | TRBD2 | few | TGCAGCGTTGAAGGCGGGGGAGACGAGCAGTACTTC | CSVEGGGDEQYF
TRBJ2-1 | TRBV7-2 | NA | NA | TGTGCCAGCAGCAAGAGGGCGGGACAAGACAATGAGCAGTTCTTC | CASSKRAGQDNEQFF
TRBJ2-1 | TRBV10-3 | NA | NA | TGTGCCATCAGCGAACTGAGGGGTGAGCAGTTCTTC | CAISELRGEQFF
TRBJ2-1 | TRBV5-1 | TRBD1 | NA | TGCGCCAGCAGCTTTCGGGACAGGGGACGTTCGGAGCAGTTCTTC | CASSFRDRGRSEQFF
TRBJ2-3 | TRBV5-5 | NA | once | TGTGCCAGCAGCTTGGATACGCAGTATTTT | CASSLDTQYF
TRBJ1-1 | TRBV28 | NA | NA | TGTGCCAGCAGTTTGGGTGCGACTGAAGCTTTCTTT | CASSLGATEAFF
TRBJ1-3 | TRBV11-2 | TRBD1 | NA | TGTGCCAGCAGTCGACAACAGGGGAATGGAAACACCATATATTTT | CASSRQQGNGNTIYF
TRBJ1-2 | TRBV19 | TRBD1 | NA | TGTGCCAGTAGCAGGACAGGGGGTAACACCCTCTATGGCTACACCTTC | CASSRTGGNTLYGYTF
TRBJ1-6 | TRBV7-9 | NA | few | TGTGCCAGCAGCTTAGGGTCCTATAATTCACCCCTCCACTTT | CASSLGSYNSPLHF
TRBJ2-7 | TRBV28 | NA | NA | NA | CASSTSTGIYEQYF
TRBJ2-1 | TRBV6-6 | NA | NA | TGTGCCAGTCACAAATCTAGTGGGGAATGGGATGAGCAGTTCTTC | CASHKSSGEWDEQFF
TRBJ2-6 | TRBV9 | NA | NA | TGTGCCAGCAGGGCCACAGGGAATGGGGCCAACGTCCTGACTTTC | CASRATGNGANVLTF
TRBJ2-1 | TRBV9 | NA | NA | TGTGCCAGCAGCGTAGATGGGGGCCAGTACAATGAGCAGTTCTTC | CASSVDGGQYNEQFF
TRBJ2-3 | TRBV5-1 | NA | NA | TGCGCCAGCATCGGTTCGGCAGGACCCACAGATACGCAGTATTTT | CASIGSAGPTDTQYF
TRBJ1-2 | TRBV14 | NA | NA | TGTGCCAGCAGCCCCGGGACCACATGGCGCCCGAACTATGGCTACACCTTC | CASSPGTTWRPNYGYTF
TRBJ2-1 | TRBV18 | NA | NA | TGTGCCAGCTCACCTAGACAGGTAACGAACAATGAGCAGTTCTTC | CASSPRQVTNNEQFF
TRBJ2-6 | TRBV5-1 | TRBD2 | few | TGCGCCAGCAGCTTGGGATTGACTAGCGGGGTTACTGGGGCCAACGTCCTGACTTTC | CASSLGLTSGVTGANVLTF